This entry is about one TCR beta chain. What it binds is not known. This sample stems from a study of cytomegalovirus exposure and HLA in healthy donors. PCR was performed using 60 Vbeta and 13 Jbeta primers. In the study's own analysis: In a later analysis, approximately 80 million unique TCR beta chains included roughly 11 million shared by two or more donors. Method: immunoSEQ multiplex PCR; TCRdb's copy keeps in-frame clones and lacks some. Clone size and V and J calls were adopted from that table, with D and trimming inferred from the DNA. In the table there are 150,000 or so clones, roughly 78% of which are singletons. Germline V gene data show CDR1 as SGHTA and CDR2 as FQGTGA. CDR3 size: 13 residues. V was pared by 2 bases and J by 3 bases, with 7 bases between. The study's findings and limits: Indistinguishability led to the exclusion of some V segments, TRBV6-2 and TRBV6-3 included. The study carried out a later analysis of TCR beta sequences. It associated approximately 16,000 of them with specific HLA alleles at a false discovery rate of 0.05. Apart from CMV serostatus, no immune exposure information was available.

The sequence derives from a woman in her forties or fifties in good health and CMV-seropositive. The sequencing sample was made of PBMCs. The genes are TRBV7-3 and TRBJ1-1; weak D call: TRBD1 (5 bases). The CDR3 DNA sequence: TGTGCCAGCAGCTTACAGGGTTACACTGAAGCTTTCTTT. Residues: CASSLQGYTEAFF.